This TCR beta chain was retrieved from a study of cytomegalovirus exposure and HLA in healthy donors (TCRdb year 2017). Concerning the study at large: According to an earlier analysis of 550 to 700 of the donors, roughly 180 million T cells yielded roughly 100 million unique TCR beta sequences and 276 Gb of sequence data. An early release covering around 630 HLA-typed donors comprised 250 to 350 gigabases of sequencing data and some 79 million unique TCR sequences. Of the roughly 390 genotyped donors, 80% to 90% were placed in the genetic ancestry cluster associated with self-reported Caucasian donors. The study aimed to test whether signatures of past pathogen exposure could be identified by cataloging public T cell receptors. The study profiled the T cell repertoires of under 850 subjects by immunosequencing and related them to cytomegalovirus serostatus. In addition to the first cohort of 650 to 750 subjects, a separate validation cohort of 120 different subjects was used. The study combined high-throughput TCR immunosequencing, statistical association of individual TCRs with disease status, and machine learning to predict cytomegalovirus infection status. A later analysis re-examined previously published TCR beta repertoires from several hundred donors and added high-resolution HLA genotyping to investigate patterns of TCR occurrence. Rather than using new phenotypic data, the later analysis identified candidate immune exposures from TCR beta sequences and from how often those sequences occurred across donors. To decide whether each TCR beta V gene segment behaved as functional or pseudogenic, an earlier analysis of some 580 of the donors relied on high-throughput TCR beta sequencing. Donor age, sex, ethnicity and CMV serostatus were collected together with the repertoire data. A later genetic analysis took genome-wide SNP genotypes for about three fifths of the 666 donors and used that subset as a discovery cohort. Every repertoire in the discovery cohort had been generated on one and the same sequencing platform. HLA typing covered class I and class II loci at four-digit resolution. Typing coverage varied by locus: roughly 629-630 donors for A, B, C, DRB1 and DQB1; 522 for DQA1; over 600 for DPA1; 450 to 480 for DPB1. Four to six DR-DQ haplotypes were handled as single units for association and clustering, since linkage in the cohort was strong. Among some 400 genotyped donors of the cohort, an average of roughly 240,000 unique TCR beta nucleotide sequences were sequenced per donor, approximately 20% of them non-productive.

What the research found in general, with its limitations: The cohort was sequenced for TCR beta chains only, and without alpha or paired-chain data the features that could be detected were limited. The earlier analysis of approximately 590 of the donors excluded over 15 rarely observed V segments, including chromosome 9 orphons, because counts were too low. According to a later analysis, parvovirus B19, influenza, CMV and Epstein-Barr virus appeared linked to several top co-occurrence clusters. In vitro tests confirmed that a few of the cytomegalovirus-associated TCR beta chains recognize cytomegalovirus antigens. Sequencing depth was assumed to be roughly uniform across donors in the presence/absence analyses, though that assumption may not hold. A later genetic analysis reported fewer N-insertions in productive TCRs among donors in an Asian-associated ancestry cluster than the approximately 700-donor mean. CMV serostatus was the only immune exposure information available for the cohort. A later analysis found that HLA-associated TCR beta chains were more clonally expanded and had lower generation probabilities than equally common non-associated chains. Specific HLA alleles were associated with around 18,000 TCR beta sequences at a false discovery rate of 0.05 in a later analysis. Because HLA typing was unavailable for some donors at each locus, only the typed subset was used in association tests. The classifier was reported to diagnose cytomegalovirus status with high specificity and sensitivity in both the original cohort and the validation cohort. Linkage disequilibrium might explain the correlated functional status among segregating V segments, but an unknown experimental factor could not be ruled out. A later genetic analysis associated a missense DCLRE1C variant with V-gene and J-gene trimming of TCR beta chains, and an independent cohort replicated the association. The sequencing pipeline was judged likely to have produced a cluster of highly shared sequence variants as a technical artifact. In the study, 150 to 200 TCR beta chains were listed as associated with cytomegalovirus. Across donors, most TCR sequences were observed very rarely, whereas some public TCRs were present in many individuals. According to a later analysis, TCR association rates differed among HLA loci, with DRB1 alleles showing the most associated TCRs and HLA-C alleles showing the fewest. When HLA alleles, especially DR and DQ, strongly co-occurred, TCR associations were difficult to assign to individual alleles. A further reported finding was that TCR beta sequences accurately predicted the HLA-A and HLA-B alleles for most subjects in the first cohort. Some IMGT-functional V segments, including TRBV6-2 and TRBV6-3, could not be told apart with the 87-base-pair reads, so those segments were excluded. Broadly in line with IMGT annotations, most TCR beta V segments showed up in productive rearrangements about 87% or about 30% of the time in an earlier analysis of several hundred of the donors. A later analysis found that most CMV-associated TCR beta chains appeared HLA-restricted, with HLA associations seemingly driven largely by CMV exposure. It was suggested by the authors that the approach could potentially be generalized to other disease states and immunological phenotypes.

Regarding this clone: The antigen it binds to is not known. No base quality information exists; no much larger clone differs at one position.

In total, roughly 710 healthy bone marrow donors made up the cohort. At the time of sampling, every cohort member was nominally healthy, though immune exposures that went unrecorded were likely present. The donor tested CMV seronegative, placing the donor among the roughly 340 seronegative members of the cohort. A peripheral blood sample was provided by each donor, and peripheral blood mononuclear cells were used for TCR beta sequencing. Genomic DNA was extracted from the blood cell samples with the Qiagen DNeasy Blood Extraction Kit. A distance of 13 bases separates the germline ends of V and J, which lose 10 bases and 6 bases respectively. The CDR3, from cysteine to phenylalanine, totals 12 residues. The only DNA kept is the CDR3, 36 bases in frame from the first base. The germline V gene sets CDR1 to MGHDK and CDR2 to SYGVNS. The library was generated by the immunoSEQ multiplex PCR assay. A mixture of 60 forward primers for TCR Vbeta segments and 13 reverse primers for TCR Jbeta segments was used in the multiplex PCR. The CDR3 region of rearranged TCR beta genes was amplified from genomic DNA by a multiplex PCR assay. The Illumina HiSeq System was used to sequence the amplified TCR beta libraries as 87-base-pair reads. From the authors' description of their analysis: Across the roughly 640 repertoires, a later analysis counted 78 million or so unique TCR beta chains, roughly 11 million of which were shared by at least two donors. Raw reads were error-corrected and collapsed into unique sequences with a nearest-neighbor algorithm that merged closely related sequences to remove PCR and sequencing errors. To assign V, D and J gene segments, CDR3 sequences were aligned to IMGT reference sequences. Each retained sequence needed at least a six-nucleotide match to both a V gene segment and a J gene segment. Rearrangements were called productive when the CDR3 lacked stop codons and stayed in frame with V and J; all others were non-productive. CDR3 was defined by IMGT convention, running from the second conserved V-encoded cysteine to the conserved J-encoded phenylalanine. In an earlier analysis of more than 550 of the donors, sequences lacking an unambiguous match to a single V gene segment were excluded. An earlier analysis of 550 to 650 of the donors classified V segments as functional when productive rearrangements were above 56.7% and as segregating when the standard deviation between donors was above 5%. A statistical classification framework was built to diagnose cytomegalovirus status from the catalog of TCR beta chain sequences. V and J gene assignment, in a later analysis, came from comparing TCR nucleotide sequences with IMGT/GENE-DB human TR gene sequences. A later analysis assigned CDR3 sequences and most-parsimonious VDJ recombination scenarios with the TCRdist pipeline. In a later analysis, every TCR beta chain was defined by the combination of its CDR3 amino acid sequence and its V-gene family, and reads without a unique V-gene family were dropped. As a way to deal with suspected cross-contamination and a sequencing artifact, a later analysis dropped 640 or so nucleotide sequences that were highly shared and had low generation probability. A later analysis calculated a clonal expansion index for each public chain from normalized within-repertoire ranks of inferred template counts. Generation probabilities in a later analysis came from a VDJ recombination model fitted to out-of-frame rearrangements, and those results were checked against IGoR. In a later analysis, hypergeometric tests were used to score TCR-TCR, TCR-HLA and TCR-CMV co-occurrence, with a repertoire-size bias correction applied to TCR pairs. In a later analysis, false discovery rates were estimated by permuting HLA or CMV assignments 20 times. A later analysis grouped co-occurring TCRs with DBSCAN, adding TCRdist sequence similarity when clustering within HLA-allele-positive subsets. For co-occurrence clustering, repertoires with fewer than 30,000 or more than 120,000 public chains were excluded, along with four or five repertoires with anomalous nucleotide sharing. The table comes from immuneACCESS by way of TCRdb, which keeps in-frame sequences with V and J called. Part of the clones is missing from these tables; in studies checked, under half for an unresolved V gene and the rest for unknown reasons. Clone size and V and J calls were adopted from that table, with D and trimming inferred from the DNA. This sample holds 200,000 or so clones; 84% were observed only once. The ten largest clones capture around 0.25% of the sample.

The chain is encoded by TRBV25-1 joined to TRBJ2-1, with a tentative D gene TRBD2 over 7 matching bases. Sequencing was done on a sample of PBMCs. The clonotype was recovered from a boy aged 10-17 years in good health and CMV-seronegative. Here is the DNA: TGTGCCACGAGTAGGGGGGGCAATGAGCAGTTCTTC. Protein translation: CATSRGGNEQFF.